The 18 T cell receptor beta chains in this list originate from one sample, sequenced in a study of low-dose radiotherapy and immunotherapy resistance in tumors. First-strand cDNA used TRAV- and TRBV-specific primers, covering alpha and beta chains. Amplification, which lasted 15 to 20 PCR cycles, used a constant-region primer and V-primer adapter to amplify TCRs. MiXCR, run by TCRdb on the reads, gives a single entry per CDR3 protein. This table has roughly 15,000 distinct CDR3 sequences, about 74% appearing once. The receptors shown here come from a human donor with advanced metastatic prostate, ovarian, gallbladder or colorectal cancer (not recorded which). This table probably holds off-target reads from a library built for another chain.

The chain recombines TRBV24-1 with TRBJ2-1; TRBD2 is a possible D gene (5 bases). The CDR3 spans 17 residues. With 2 bases removed from V and 3 bases from J, the gap between germline ends came to 16 bases. CDR1 and CDR2 from the germline V gene are KGHDR and SFDVKD. The CDR3 nucleotides are TGTGCCACCAGTGATTCGTCCGGGGATCCTTTCTACAATGAGCAGTTCTTC. Its translation: CATSDSSGDPFYNEQFF.

The rearrangement joins TRBV7-2 to TRBJ1-2; D gene ambiguous. CDR3 length: 12 residues. V dropped 2 bases and J dropped 7 bases, with 8 bases sitting between them. Germline CDR1 SGHTA, CDR2 FQGNSA. The DNA of the CDR3 is TGTGCCAGCAGCTTAAGGGTTTTTGGCTACACCTTC. Protein sequence: CASSLRVFGYTF.

This clonotype was seen a single time. This sequence joins TRBV29-1 and TRBJ1-2; D is unclear. The V end was cut by 1 base, the J end by 5 bases, with 11 bases between. The CDR3 spans 13 residues. Looked up from germline, CDR1 is SQVTM and CDR2 is ANQGSEA. This CDR3 reads CSVEVAGRYGYTF. The CDR3 DNA sequence: TGCAGCGTTGAAGTGGCGGGCCGATATGGCTACACCTTC.

CDR3 nucleotide sequence: TGTGCCAGCAGCTTAGGGAGGCAGGGGTTCACTGAAGCTTTCTTT. This codes for CASSLGRQGFTEAFF. The chain is built from TRBV5-5 and TRBJ1-1; D is perhaps TRBD1 (6 bases). This CDR3 has 15 amino acids. Trimming removed 2 bases from V and 4 bases from J, with 15 bases in between. Per the germline V gene, CDR1 is SGHKS and CDR2 is YYEKEE (reference sequence).

The chain links TRBV7-9 to TRBJ2-7, with 7 bases aligning to TRBD1. CDR3 length: 15 residues. CDR1 and CDR2 from the germline V gene are SEHNR and FQNEAQ (reference sequence). The J segment lost 5 bases and the V segment lost 4 bases, leaving 11 bases of the junction unmatched. CDR3 sequence (DNA): TGTGCCAGCAGCTATCGACAGGGAAAAACTCACGAGCAGTACTTC. Translation: CASSYRQGKTHEQYF. The full variable domain, its missing parts supplied by reference TRBV7-9 and TRBJ2-7, is DTGVSQNPRHKITKRGQNVTFRCDPISEHNRLYWYRQTLGQGPEFLTYFQNEAQLEKSRLLSDRFSAERPKGSFSTLEIQRTEQGDSAMYLCASSYRQGKTHEQYFGPGTRLTVT.

V and J are TRBV6-1 and TRBJ1-1, with D perhaps TRBD1 (5 bases). The CDR3 has 15 residues. Trimming shortened V by 6 bases and J by 3 bases, and 17 bases separated the two germline ends. Germline V CDR1 and CDR2: MNHNS, SASEGT. CDR3: CASRAVWGGYTEAFF. The CDR3 bases are TGTGCCAGCAGGGCGGTGTGGGGCGGGTACACTGAAGCTTTCTTT.

The V gene is TRBV14, the J gene TRBJ2-1; D uncertain. Germline loops: CDR1 SGHDN, CDR2 FVKESK. Trimming removed 0 bases from V and 2 bases from J, with 11 bases in between. The CDR3 is made up of 16 amino acids. This CDR3 reads CASSQELRGPYNEQFF. CDR3 coding DNA: TGTGCCAGCAGCCAAGAATTAAGAGGACCCTACAATGAGCAGTTCTTC. Using reference TRBV14 and TRBJ2-1 for the parts outside the CDR3, the full variable domain is EAGVTQFPSHSVIEKGQTVTLRCDPISGHDNLYWYRRVMGKEIKFLLHFVKESKQDESGMPNNRFLAERTGGTYSTLKVQPAELEDSGVYFCASSQELRGPYNEQFFGPGTRLTVL.

V is TRBV5-6 and J is TRBJ1-5; D might be TRBD1 (5 bases). This CDR3 is built from 13 residues. Germline CDR1 SGHDT, CDR2 YYEEEE. The germline V and J ends were trimmed by 0 bases and 6 bases, with 7 bases remaining between them. Written as DNA, the CDR3 is TGTGCCAGCAGCTTGGGCGGGGGTCAGCCCCAGCATTTT. Its protein product is CASSLGGGQPQHF.

V is TRBV18 and J is TRBJ2-7, with 7 nucleotides matching TRBD1. Trimming removed 3 bases from V and 1 base from J; junction bases left unmatched: 6. CDR1 is KGHSH, CDR2 LQKENI, per germline. The length of the CDR3 is 15 residues. The CDR3 sequence: CASSPTGAPSYEQYF. In DNA, the CDR3 is TGTGCCAGCTCACCCACAGGGGCCCCGTCCTACGAGCAGTACTTC.

The V gene is TRBV7-9, the J gene TRBJ2-3, with D possibly matching TRBD2 (6 bases). Trimming took 6 bases from V and 5 from J, leaving 18 bases between them. Germline V gene lookup returns CDR1 SEHNR and CDR2 FQNEAQ (reference sequence). This CDR3 is 15 amino acids long. CDR3 amino acids: CASSSLGGLGDTQYF. In DNA, the CDR3 is TGTGCCAGCAGTTCCCTGGGAGGCCTGGGAGATACGCAGTATTTT. Full variable domain (rest looked up from reference TRBV7-9 and TRBJ2-3): DTGVSQNPRHKITKRGQNVTFRCDPISEHNRLYWYRQTLGQGPEFLTYFQNEAQLEKSRLLSDRFSAERPKGSFSTLEIQRTEQGDSAMYLCASSSLGGLGDTQYFGPGTRLTVL.

The chain uses TRBV20-1 and TRBJ2-3; D is perhaps TRBD2 (6 bases). The V end lost 6 bases, the J end lost 4 bases, and 11 bases lay between the germline ends. In germline, CDR1 is DFQATT, CDR2 SNEGSKA (reference sequence). The CDR3 is 12 amino acids. The CDR3 spells CSAGPSADTQYF. The DNA for the CDR3 is TGCAGTGCCGGGCCTAGCGCAGATACGCAGTATTTT.

A few counts support this clonotype. J is TRBJ1-5 and V is TRBV10-3, with TRBD1 matching over 7 bases. J lost 2 bases, V lost 2 bases, and 3 bases had no gene match. Germline V gives CDR1 ENHRY, CDR2 SYGVKD. This CDR3 is 15 amino acids long. CDR3 protein: CAISEDRDGNQPQHF. The CDR3 DNA follows: TGTGCCATCAGTGAGGACAGGGACGGCAATCAGCCCCAGCATTTT.

V is TRBV7-2 and J is TRBJ2-2; possibly TRBD2 for D (6 bases). Germline loops: CDR1 SGHTA, CDR2 FQGNSA. V gave up 2 bases and J gave up 6 bases, with 13 bases separating them. The CDR3 runs to 15 residues. The CDR3: CASSLMTAGSGELFF. The CDR3 coding sequence is TGTGCCAGCAGCTTAATGACGGCGGGGTCCGGGGAGCTGTTTTTT.

The chain links TRBV6-6 to TRBJ2-5; 7 bases line up with TRBD1. The length of the CDR3 is 15 residues. From germline, CDR1 is MNHNY and CDR2 SVGAGI (reference sequence). J was trimmed by 7 bases and V by 5 bases; bases with no gene match: 13. CDR3 sequence (DNA): TGTGCCAGCAGTGAGGGGGCAGGGACCTACGGGACCCAGTACTTC. Encoded protein: CASSEGAGTYGTQYF.

The rearrangement uses TRBV10-2 and TRBJ2-4; D is possibly TRBD1 (6 bases). The germline V gene encodes CDR1 WSHSY and CDR2 SAAADI. Trimming stripped 8 bases from V and 0 bases from J, with 17 bases between. The CDR3 extends over 16 amino acids. This CDR3 reads CASQETLGGAKNIQYF. In DNA, the CDR3 is TGCGCCAGCCAGGAGACCTTAGGGGGAGCCAAAAACATTCAGTACTTC.

In DNA form, the CDR3 reads TGTGCCAGCAGCCCAGGGGACAGGAACGCCTGGAATCAGCCCCAGCATTTT. Protein: CASSPGDRNAWNQPQHF. The V call is TRBV21-1, the J call TRBJ1-5; the table's D call TRBD1 went unverified against the DNA. TRBV21-1 is recorded as a pseudogene. This CDR3 has 17 residues.

The chain links TRBV18 to TRBJ2-1; TRBD2 agrees at 7 bases. The V gene end was trimmed by 4 bases and the J gene end by 5 bases; junction bases not matched to a gene: 2. CDR3 length: 13 residues. The germline V gene encodes CDR1 KGHSH and CDR2 LQKENI. As DNA, the CDR3 is TGTGCCAGCTCACGGGACTACCACAATGAGCAGTTCTTC. Translated: CASSRDYHNEQFF. Filled out from reference TRBV18 and TRBJ2-1, the complete variable domain reads NAGVMQNPRHLVRRRGQEARLRCSPMKGHSHVYWYRQLPEEGLKFMVYLQKENIIDESGMPKERFSAEFPKEGPSILRIQQVVRGDSAAYFCASSRDYHNEQFFGPGTRLTVL.

The rearrangement joins TRBV29-1 to TRBJ2-5; TRBD2 matches 13 bases. The CDR3 length is 16 residues. V shed 6 bases, J shed 2 bases, and the junction held 9 bases outside the gene matches. Germline values: CDR1 SQVTM, CDR2 ANQGSEA. CDR3 sequence: CSVETSGGFGQETQYF. The CDR3 DNA sequence: TGCAGCGTAGAGACTAGCGGGGGGTTCGGGCAAGAGACCCAGTACTTC.